These 10 T cell receptor beta chains were sequenced from one sample in a study of CD8+ T cells in alopecia areata. Isolated RNA was reverse transcribed into cDNA used as the sequencing template. The table came from immunoSEQ multiplex PCR; TCRdb's copy has only in-frame clones and leaves some out. The record shows 200,000 to 300,000 clones for this sample, with no singletons present. The study sorted pooled cutaneous lymph node cells by CD4, CD8alpha, NKG2D, NKG2ACE and other markers. The sample comprised CD4+ T cells sorted from a lymph node. The receptors were sampled from a C3H/HeJ mouse with alopecia areata. The strain bears MHC haplotype H2-k.

This clone was recorded a few times. Mouse germline and gene names are used. The read terminates 4 residues before the CDR3 end, so the remaining end is supplied by the germline J gene. The chain has TRBV4 and TRBJ2-2; 7 bases align to TRBD2. Germline lookup yields CDR1 LGHDT and CDR2 YNNKQL (reference sequence). There are 15 residues in the CDR3. With 4 bases clipped from V and 0 bases from J, the junction kept 2 bases outside the gene matches. Incomplete CDR3 DNA: TGTGCCAGCAGCTTACTGGGGTCAAACACCGGG. This sequence encodes CASSLLGSNTG. The entire CDR3 protein reads CASSLLGSNTGQLYF. The whole variable domain, filled in from reference TRBV4 and TRBJ2-2, reads ETAVFQTPNYHVTQVGNEVSFNCKQTLGHDTMYWYKQDSKKLLKIMFSYNNKQLIVNETVPRRFSPQSSDKAHLNLRIKSVEPEDSAVYLCASSLLGSNTGQLYFGEGSKLTVL.

This clone was seen more than once but under ten times. Gene and germline names: mouse. The read stops 4 residues short of the end of the CDR3; the missing end is completed from the germline J gene. The sample contains more than one DNA sequence encoding this CDR3. The J gene is TRBJ2-5, the V gene TRBV19; perhaps TRBD2 as D (5 bases). Trimming took off 5 bases at V and 2 bases at J, with 12 bases between the two ends. The CDR3 extends over 14 amino acids. Germline CDR1 and CDR2: FNHDT and SITEND (reference sequence). The DNA read from the CDR3 is TGTGCCAGCAGGCCTCTGGGAGGCCAAGAC. Its protein is CASRPLGGQD. The complete CDR3 reads CASRPLGGQDTQYF.

This clone has only a few counts. Gene names are mouse gene names. Sequencing ends 4 residues short of the CDR3 end; the germline J gene provides the rest. This rearrangement joins TRBV13-2 to TRBJ2-1, with D possibly TRBD2 on 7 matching bases. The CDR3 sequence is 16 residues long. In germline, CDR1 is NNHNN, CDR2 SYGAGS (reference sequence). V lost 1 base and J lost 5, with 16 bases in between. Here the CDR3 reads CASGDRGALPNAEQFF. The covered CDR3 bases are TGTGCCAGCGGTGATCGGGGGGCCCTGCCTAATGCT.

With respect to this clone: The genes are named according to mouse. The read terminates 4 residues before the CDR3 end, so the remaining end is supplied by the germline J gene. V is TRBV19 and J is TRBJ2-1, with D possibly TRBD1 on 6 matching bases. V lost 6 bases to trimming and J lost 3 bases, with 10 bases between them. The CDR3 extends over 13 amino acids. Germline V CDR1 and CDR2: FNHDT, SITEND (reference sequence). CDR3 protein: CASTGTFYAEQFF. CDR3 bases read: TGTGCCAGCACCGGGACATTCTATGCT.

This clone was detected only a few times. The gene symbols are mouse symbols. The read terminates 4 residues ahead of where the CDR3 ends, so the germline J gene completes it. This chain links TRBV31 with TRBJ2-7; 11 nucleotides agree with TRBD2. V was pared by 3 bases and J by 3 bases, with 10 bases of the junction left unmatched. Germline lookup yields CDR1 GKSSPN and CDR2 SITVG. The CDR3 is 16 amino acids. The sequenced CDR3 bases are TGTGCCTGGAGGCCCTCTGGGACTGGGGGACTCTAT. Translated, it gives CAWRPSGTGGLY. Given in full, the CDR3 is CAWRPSGTGGLYEQYF.

Only a few counts were recorded for this clone. Mouse gene names apply. The read is 4 residues too short to cover the CDR3 end, so that end is filled in from the germline J gene. The V and J genes are TRBV5 and TRBJ2-5; 8 bases align to TRBD2. The germline V gene has CDR1 LGHNA and CDR2 YNLKQL (reference sequence). The CDR3 covers 16 residues. The CDR3 loop reads CASSQVVGGGEDTQYF. The sequenced part of the CDR3 DNA is TGTGCCAGCAGCCAAGTGGTTGGGGGGGGCGAAGAC.

On this clone itself: The genes are named according to mouse. CDR3 DNA, as far as it was read: TGTGCCAGCAGTGACAGGGGGAGATGCAATTCGCCC. It specifies CASSDRGRCNSP. The CDR3 in its entirety is CASSDRGRCNSPLYF. This sequence joins TRBV13-1 and TRBJ1-6; 7 nucleotides agree with TRBD1. The CDR3 is cut off 3 residues early in the read; its end comes from the germline J gene. TRBJ1-6 is filed as an ORF, its function uncertain. The CDR3 extends over 15 amino acids. V shed 2 bases and J 7 bases; nucleotides not matched to a gene: 6. The germline V gene encodes CDR1 NSHNY and CDR2 SYGAGN.

The table lists this clone with a few counts. Since a much larger clone is just one base distant, this may be a read error. The germline and genes are mouse ones. The sequenced fragment ends 4 residues before the CDR3 boundary, so the rest is inferred from the germline J gene. The chain links TRBV19 to TRBJ2-1; TRBD1 aligns across 7 bases. Germline V gene sequence: CDR1 FNHDT, CDR2 SITEND (reference sequence). Trimming cost V 5 bases and J 2 bases; bases outside gene matches: 1. There are 13 residues in the CDR3. The CDR3 spells CASRGQHYAEQFF. The part of the CDR3 DNA that was read is TGTGCCAGCAGGGGACAGCACTATGCT. The variable domain in full, with the rest retrieved from reference TRBV19 and TRBJ2-1, is GGIITQTPKFLIGQEGQKLTLKCQQNFNHDTMYWYRQDSGKGLRLIYYSITENDLQKGDLSEGYDASREKKSSFSLTVTSAQKNEMAVFLCASRGQHYAEQFFGPGTRLTVL.

Concerning this clone: Mouse gene names and germline throughout. The read is 4 residues too short to cover the CDR3 end, so that end is filled in from the germline J gene. This same CDR3 is encoded by further DNA sequences in the sample. The chain couples TRBV13-3 to TRBJ2-7, with D perhaps matching TRBD1 (7 bases). Germline CDR1 and CDR2: NNHDY and SYVADS. The CDR3 loop spans 14 amino acids. V lost 0 bases to trimming and J lost 2 bases, with 9 bases between them. The CDR3: CASSDGGGTYEQYF. CDR3 bases read: TGTGCCAGCAGTGATGGAGGGGGCACCTAT.

This clone occurred a few times. The gene names given are mouse names. Coverage ceases 4 residues before the CDR3 finishes, and the germline J gene fills in the end. The chain employs TRBV1 and TRBJ2-7; D not resolved. CDR3 size: 14 residues. Per the germline V gene, CDR1 is NSQYPW and CDR2 is LRSPGD (reference sequence). CDR3 bases read: TGCACCTGCAGTGCAGATTACAAAAAATAT. Translated, it gives CTCSADYKKY. The full CDR3 is CTCSADYKKYEQYF.